The clone carrying this TCR beta chain has a count of ten or more. Preparation of the TCRbeta library used unique molecular identifiers. TCRdb reanalysed the PCR reads using MiXCR and keeps one entry per CDR3 protein. The profile shows some 590,000 distinct CDR3 sequences, more than 9% of them singletons. This sample was included in a study of T-cell reconstitution after alpha-beta-depleted transplantation in children. This CDR3 contains 16 residues. Unmatched junction bases numbered 5, after V lost 3 bases and J lost 6 bases. The germline CDR1 and CDR2 sequences are SGDLS and YYNGEE. This specimen was PBMCs from the stem cell graft donor, taken from the stem cell graft. The source is a human donor who donated a stem cell graft to a child with acute myeloid leukemia. The chain employs TRBV9 and TRBJ2-2, with 13 bases fitting TRBD2. The CDR3 loop reads CASSAGLAGAAGELFF. The CDR3, as DNA: TGTGCCAGCAGCGCCGGACTAGCGGGAGCGGCCGGGGAGCTGTTTTTT.